The sample holds a few counts of the clone carrying this TCR beta chain. A much larger clone lies a single base off, so this may be a read error. Bulk libraries came from a prior protocol with listed TCR primers. TCRdb independently ran MiXCR on the PCR reads; one entry per CDR3 protein. This table has tens of thousands of distinct CDR3 sequences, about 21% appearing once. The CDR3 runs to 14 residues. CDR1 is SEHNR and CDR2 is FQNEAQ in the germline V gene (reference sequence). Sequencing libraries of naive CD8 cells derived from approximately 20,000 to 980,000 sorted cells with 10%, 30% or 50% RNA. The data originate from a study of molecular identifiers for immune sequencing clone quantification.

The sample taken for sequencing was naive CD8+ T cells from blood, with Jurkat cell RNA spiked in. This sample's subset: FACS-sorted CD8+CD4-CCR7+CD45RA+ naive T cells. This receptor was obtained from a human donor in good health. Some libraries in this study had Jurkat cell RNA spiked in. The chain combines TRBV7-9 with TRBJ2-7; D is perhaps TRBD2 (6 bases). The DNA of the CDR3 is TGTGCCAGCAGCCACTTAGAGGGCGGGGACGAGCAGCACTTC. Translation gives CASSHLEGGDEQHF.